The following is a TCR beta chain sequence with its context. The data are from a study of OX40 agonist ivuxolimab in advanced cancers. Germline CDR1 and CDR2: SNHLY and FYNNEI. The CDR3 contains 13 residues. Trimming pared 5 bases from V and 1 base from J, leaving 8 bases between. Method: immunoSEQ multiplex PCR; TCRdb's copy keeps in-frame clones and lacks some. The sample has over 55,000 clones; around 83% are singletons. The source material was CD4+ or CD8+ T cells sorted from blood, sampled in a trial of the OX40 agonist ivuxolimab. The sequence derives from an adult with an advanced solid tumor such as melanoma, head and neck, liver or kidney cancer. The rearrangement joins TRBV2 to TRBJ2-5; D not resolved. The CDR3 sequence: CASSLDGQETQYF. CDR3 nucleotides: TGTGCCAGCAGTTTGGACGGCCAAGAGACCCAGTACTTC. The full variable domain, with the rest looked up from reference TRBV2 and TRBJ2-5, is EPEVTQTPSHQVTQMGQEVILRCVPISNHLYFYWYRQILGQKVEFLVSFYNNEISEKSEIFDDQFSVERPDGSNFTLKIRSTKLEDSAMYFCASSLDGQETQYFGPGTRLLVL.